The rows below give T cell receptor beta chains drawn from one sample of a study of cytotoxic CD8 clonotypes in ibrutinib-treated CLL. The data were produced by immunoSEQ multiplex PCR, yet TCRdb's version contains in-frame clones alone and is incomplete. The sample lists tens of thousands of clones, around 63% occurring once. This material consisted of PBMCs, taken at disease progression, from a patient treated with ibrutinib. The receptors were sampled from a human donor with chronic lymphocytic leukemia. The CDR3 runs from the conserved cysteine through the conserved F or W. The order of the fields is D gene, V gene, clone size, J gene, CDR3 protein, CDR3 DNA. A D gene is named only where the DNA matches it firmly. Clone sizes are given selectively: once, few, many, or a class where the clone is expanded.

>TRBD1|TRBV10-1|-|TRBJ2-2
CASSDTGASTGELFF
TGCGCCAGCAGTGACACAGGGGCTAGCACCGGGGAGCTGTTTTTT
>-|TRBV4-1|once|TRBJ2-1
CASSQEEGFAYNEQFF
TGCGCCAGCAGCCAAGAGGAGGGATTTGCCTACAATGAGCAGTTCTTC
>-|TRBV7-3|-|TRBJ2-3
CASGTLTGTDTQYF
TGTGCCAGCGGAACTCTAACCGGGACAGATACGCAGTATTTT
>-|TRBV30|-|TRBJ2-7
CAWSPGTVAYEQYF
TGTGCCTGGAGTCCTGGGACGGTCGCCTACGAGCAGTACTTC
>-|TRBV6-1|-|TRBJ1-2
CASTPANYGYTF
TGTGCCAGCACCCCAGCCAACTATGGCTACACCTTC
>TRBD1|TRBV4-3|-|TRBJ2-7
CASSQGSTGGFDEQYF
TGCGCCAGCAGCCAAGGGTCTACAGGGGGCTTCGACGAGCAGTACTTC
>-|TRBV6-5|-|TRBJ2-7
CASSYKRSSYEQYF
TGTGCCAGCAGTTACAAGCGAAGCTCCTACGAGCAGTACTTC
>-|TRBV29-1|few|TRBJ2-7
CSVERQGPYEQYF
TGCAGCGTTGAGCGTCAGGGCCCCTACGAGCAGTACTTC
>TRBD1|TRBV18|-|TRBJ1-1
CASSPLRGVLDTEAFF
TGTGCCAGCTCACCGCTCAGGGGGGTCCTTGACACTGAAGCTTTCTTT
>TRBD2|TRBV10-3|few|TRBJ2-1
CAIRRLAGGPFDNEQFF
TGTGCCATCAGACGACTAGCGGGAGGACCTTTTGACAATGAGCAGTTCTTC
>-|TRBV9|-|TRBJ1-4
CASSAQSTNEKLFF
TGTGCCAGCAGCGCACAGTCAACTAATGAAAAACTGTTTTTT
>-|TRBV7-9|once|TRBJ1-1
CASSLDYVPNTEAFF
TGTGCCAGCAGCTTAGACTATGTGCCCAACACTGAAGCTTTCTTT
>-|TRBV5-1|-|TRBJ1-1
CASSFQGSTEAFF
TGCGCCAGCAGTTTCCAGGGCTCCACTGAAGCTTTCTTT
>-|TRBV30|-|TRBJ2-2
CAWKSRGGTGELFF
TGTGCCTGGAAGTCGAGGGGAGGAACCGGGGAGCTGTTTTTT
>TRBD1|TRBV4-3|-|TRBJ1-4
CASSLGTATNEKLFF
TGCGCCAGCAGTCTCGGGACAGCAACTAATGAAAAACTGTTTTTT
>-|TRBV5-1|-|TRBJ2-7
CASSLAGEQYF
TGCGCCAGCAGCTTGGCCGGTGAGCAGTACTTC
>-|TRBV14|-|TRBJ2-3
CASSPLKPSGTDTQYF
TGTGCCAGCAGCCCCCTAAAACCTAGCGGCACAGATACGCAGTATTTT
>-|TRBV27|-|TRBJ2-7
CASRGERTGTYEQYF
TGTGCCAGCAGAGGAGAGCGGACTGGAACTTACGAGCAGTACTTC
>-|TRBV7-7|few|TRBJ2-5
CASSFGLTQETQYF
TGTGCTAGCAGCTTCGGACTGACCCAAGAGACCCAGTACTTC
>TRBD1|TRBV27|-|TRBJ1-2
CASSRQGGLGYTF
TGTGCCAGCAGTCGACAGGGAGGGTTAGGCTACACCTTC
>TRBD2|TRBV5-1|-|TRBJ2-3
CASSPGTSVRTDTQYF
TGCGCCAGCAGCCCCGGGACTAGCGTTCGCACAGATACGCAGTATTTT
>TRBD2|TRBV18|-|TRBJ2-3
CASSPGTSGRRTDTQYF
TGTGCCAGCTCACCCGGGACTAGCGGGAGGCGTACAGATACGCAGTATTTT
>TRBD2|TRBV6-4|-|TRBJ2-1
CASSEQAGGLNEQFF
TGTGCCAGCAGTGAACAAGCGGGAGGGTTGAATGAGCAGTTCTTC
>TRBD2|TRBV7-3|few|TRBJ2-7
CASSRAAGTGYEQYF
TGTGCCAGCAGCCGAGCAGCGGGAACGGGCTACGAGCAGTACTTC
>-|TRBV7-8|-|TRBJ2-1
CASSSETGSGYNEQFF
TGTGCCAGCAGCTCCGAAACAGGGTCTGGCTACAATGAGCAGTTCTTC
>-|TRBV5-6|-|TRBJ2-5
CASSLGAAMFATQYF
TGTGCCAGCAGCTTGGGGGCAGCGATGTTCGCGACCCAGTACTTC
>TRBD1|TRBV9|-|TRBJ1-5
CASSATGLTFNQPQHF
TGTGCCAGCAGCGCGACAGGGTTAACCTTCAATCAGCCCCAGCATTTT
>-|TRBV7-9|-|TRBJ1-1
CASSGGFRNTEAFF
TGTGCCAGCAGCGGGGGGTTCCGGAACACTGAAGCTTTCTTT
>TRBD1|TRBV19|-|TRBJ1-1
CASSTAGGWDTEAFF
TGTGCCAGTAGTACGGCAGGGGGATGGGACACTGAAGCTTTCTTT
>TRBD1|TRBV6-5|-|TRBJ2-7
CASRRDRLSYEQYF
TGTGCCAGCAGACGGGACAGGCTCTCCTACGAGCAGTACTTC
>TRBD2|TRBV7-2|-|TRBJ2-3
CASSPGLGGADTQYF
TGTGCCAGCAGCCCGGGACTAGGTGGGGCGGATACGCAGTATTTT
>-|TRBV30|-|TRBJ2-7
CAWTSSGYEQYF
TGTGCCTGGACGAGTAGCGGTTACGAGCAGTACTTC
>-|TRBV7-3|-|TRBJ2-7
CASSLGDRSAYEQYF
TGTGCCAGCAGCCTAGGGGACCGGTCCGCCTACGAGCAGTACTTC
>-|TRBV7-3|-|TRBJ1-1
CASSLTPGMNTEAFF
TGTGCCAGCAGCTTAACGCCAGGGATGAACACTGAAGCTTTCTTT
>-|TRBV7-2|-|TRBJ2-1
CASSVGHDKQFF
TGTGCCAGCAGCGTAGGACACGATAAGCAGTTCTTC
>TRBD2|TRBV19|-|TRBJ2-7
CASSSILAGRSYEQYF
TGTGCCAGTAGTTCTATACTAGCGGGTCGCTCCTACGAGCAGTACTTC
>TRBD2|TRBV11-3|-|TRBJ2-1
CASSPGVAGYNEQFF
TGTGCCAGCAGCCCGGGCGTAGCGGGGTACAATGAGCAGTTCTTC
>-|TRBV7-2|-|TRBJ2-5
CASSRQGGETQYF
TGTGCCAGCAGCCGACAGGGAGGAGAGACCCAGTACTTC
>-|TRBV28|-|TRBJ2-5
CATSQEGGGQGRETQYF
TGTGCCACCAGCCAGGAAGGGGGGGGTCAGGGCCGAGAGACCCAGTACTTC
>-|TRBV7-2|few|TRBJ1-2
CASSLTLAGWLGYTF
TGTGCCAGCAGCTTAACGTTGGCAGGGTGGTTAGGCTACACCTTC
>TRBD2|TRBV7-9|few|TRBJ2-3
CASSSGLADSTDTQYF
TGTGCCAGCAGCTCGGGACTAGCGGATAGCACAGATACGCAGTATTTT
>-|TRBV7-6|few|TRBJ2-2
CASSLRLVGELFF
TGTGCCAGCAGCTTACGTTTAGTCGGGGAGCTGTTTTTT
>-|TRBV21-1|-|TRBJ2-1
CAEIFSSPPYDEQFF
TGTGCCGAGATCTTCAGCAGTCCTCCTTACGATGAGCAGTTCTTC
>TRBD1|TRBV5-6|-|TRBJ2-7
CASRGTDSYEQYF
TGTGCCAGCAGGGGGACAGACTCCTACGAGCAGTACTTC
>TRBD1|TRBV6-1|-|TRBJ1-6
CASSDEGAGRSPLHF
TGTGCCAGCAGTGATGAGGGGGCCGGGCGTTCACCCCTCCACTTT
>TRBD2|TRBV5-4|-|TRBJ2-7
CASSYSGRGVEQYF
TGTGCCAGCAGCTATAGCGGGAGGGGGGTCGAGCAGTACTTC
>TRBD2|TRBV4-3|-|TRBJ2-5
CASSQAFSGSYQETQYF
TGCGCCAGCAGCCAAGCCTTTAGCGGGAGTTATCAAGAGACCCAGTACTTC
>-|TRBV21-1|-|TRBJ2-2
CASSNGHNTGELFF
TGTGCCAGCAGCAACGGACATAACACCGGGGAGCTGTTTTTT
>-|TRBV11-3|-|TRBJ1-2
CASSQRWGEYGYTF
TGTGCCAGCAGCCAACGGTGGGGAGAGTATGGCTACACCTTC
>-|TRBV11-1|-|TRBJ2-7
CASSRWRTYEQYF
TGTGCCAGCAGCCGGTGGCGCACCTACGAGCAGTACTTC
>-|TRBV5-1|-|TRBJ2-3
CASRTGTHSTDTQYF
TGCGCCAGCCGCACAGGGACCCATAGCACAGATACGCAGTATTTT
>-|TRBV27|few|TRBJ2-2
CASRSGLLLTGELFF
TGTGCCAGCAGATCGGGACTGCTTCTCACCGGGGAGCTGTTTTTT
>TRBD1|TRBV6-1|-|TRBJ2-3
CASQDRAGSDTQYF
TGTGCCAGCCAGGACAGGGCGGGCTCAGATACGCAGTATTTT
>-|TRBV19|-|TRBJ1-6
CASRVSSYNSPLHF
TGTGCCAGTAGGGTCAGCTCCTATAATTCACCCCTCCACTTT
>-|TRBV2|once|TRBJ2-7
CATTRSGEQYF
TGTGCCACCACTCGGTCGGGGGAGCAGTACTTC
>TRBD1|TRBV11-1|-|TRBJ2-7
CASSSPGQVVYEQYF
TGTGCCAGCAGCTCCCCGGGACAGGTCGTCTACGAGCAGTACTTC
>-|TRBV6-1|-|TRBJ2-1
CASNAEHNEQFF
TGTGCCAGCAACGCGGAGCACAATGAGCAGTTCTTC
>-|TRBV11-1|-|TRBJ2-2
CASSFLREDTGELFF
TGTGCCAGCAGCTTTTTGCGTGAAGACACCGGGGAGCTGTTTTTT